These T cell receptor beta chains were read from a single sample in a study of T cells in Graves' hyperthyroidism and ophthalmopathy. TCRdb reanalysed the multiplex PCR reads using MiXCR and keeps one entry per CDR3 protein. The sample carries fewer than 350,000 distinct CDR3 sequences, nearly 15% recorded once. The sequenced sample consisted of blood. Every receptor here comes from a woman aged 50 to 60 with Graves' hyperthyroidism that later progressed to Graves' ophthalmopathy. The CDR3 runs from the conserved cysteine through the conserved F or W. The D gene is left open where the match is weak. Clone size appears in some rows only: once, few, many, or a class for an expanded clone.

- | - | TRBJ2-6 | TRBV13 | CASSLGQGPSSGANVLTF | TGTGCCAGCAGCTTAGGACAGGGCCCGTCCTCTGGGGCCAACGTCCTGACTTTC
- | many | TRBJ2-2 | TRBV20-1 | CSARQEPPGELFF | TGCAGTGCTAGACAGGAACCTCCAGGGGAGCTGTTTTTT
TRBD1 | - | TRBJ1-2 | TRBV7-3 | CASSAIRDRGNYGYTF | TGTGCCAGCAGCGCCATCCGGGACAGAGGTAACTATGGCTACACCTTC
- | - | TRBJ2-3 | TRBV24-1 | CATSDGGHTDTQYF | TGTGCCACCAGTGATGGGGGGCACACAGATACGCAGTATTTT
- | - | TRBJ1-1 | TRBV6-1 | CASSARRIEAFF | TGTGCCAGCAGTGCCCGACGGATTGAAGCTTTCTTT
TRBD2 | many | TRBJ2-5 | TRBV2 | CASSEFSGWGGETQYF | TGTGCCAGCAGTGAATTTTCCGGGTGGGGGGGAGAGACCCAGTACTTC
TRBD1 | - | TRBJ2-7 | TRBV24-1 | CATSDPRQGGSYEQYF | TGTGCCACCAGTGATCCTCGACAGGGGGGCTCCTACGAGCAGTACTTC
- | many | TRBJ1-3 | TRBV18 | CASSPQAGDRSGNTIYF | TGTGCCAGCTCACCACAAGCAGGGGACCGCTCTGGAAACACCATATATTTT
- | once | TRBJ2-7 | TRBV7-3 | CASSLADTYEQYF | TGTGCCAGCAGCTTAGCAGATACCTACGAGCAGTACTTC
- | many | TRBJ2-5 | TRBV5-1 | CASSLGPRGQAGNPQETQYF | TGCGCCAGCAGCTTAGGCCCTCGGGGGCAGGCGGGGAACCCACAAGAGACCCAGTACTTC
- | few | TRBJ1-6 | TRBV5-1 | CASSLETNSPLHF | TGCGCCAGCAGCTTGGAGACTAATTCACCCCTCCACTTT
- | - | TRBJ2-1 | TRBV9 | CASSSIGGHQFF | TGTGCCAGCAGCTCCATAGGAGGTCATCAGTTCTTC
TRBD1 | many | TRBJ1-5 | TRBV29-1 | CSVAGQGDQPQHF | TGCAGCGTTGCTGGACAGGGAGATCAGCCCCAGCATTTT
TRBD1 | many | TRBJ2-5 | TRBV27 | CASSSETGGFETQYF | TGTGCCAGCAGTTCCGAGACAGGGGGCTTCGAGACCCAGTACTTC
TRBD1 | many | TRBJ2-1 | TRBV20-1 | CSARSGTGGKGYNEQFF | TGCAGTGCTAGAAGCGGGACAGGGGGCAAGGGGTACAATGAGCAGTTCTTC
- | many | TRBJ2-3 | TRBV11-2 | CASSPQPNIADTQYF | TGTGCCAGCAGCCCTCAACCAAATATTGCAGATACGCAGTATTTT
TRBD1 | many | TRBJ2-1 | TRBV7-3 | CASSRPGGEQFF | TGTGCCAGCAGTCGTCCAGGGGGTGAGCAGTTCTTC
- | many | TRBJ2-6 | TRBV2 | CASSEYRARANVLTF | TGTGCCAGCAGTGAGTACAGGGCCCGGGCCAACGTCCTGACTTTC
- | - | TRBJ1-2 | TRBV5-1 | CASSLDTGNYGYTF | TGCGCCAGCAGCTTGGATACAGGGAACTATGGCTACACCTTC